These 5 T cell receptor beta chains were sequenced from one sample in a study of blood T cell repertoires in COVID-19. Data came from immunoSEQ multiplex PCR; TCRdb stores just in-frame clones and leaves some out. The sample lists 180,000 or so clones; approximately 88% were seen once. Source material: PBMCs or T cells enriched from blood (not recorded which). Receptors were obtained from a woman aged 55-70 years who had recovered from COVID-19.

J is TRBJ2-7 and V is TRBV9; D perhaps matches TRBD1 (5 bases). CDR3 size: 16 residues. The ends were cut back, 4 bases at V and 3 bases at J, with 20 bases in the middle. Germline CDR1 and CDR2: SGDLS and YYNGEE. The CDR3 loop is CASSPRSGIVLYEQYF. CDR3 DNA sequence: TGTGCCAGCAGCCCAAGGTCAGGGATCGTCCTCTACGAGCAGTACTTC.

The chain recombines TRBV5-4 with TRBJ2-1; 8 bases align to TRBD2. This CDR3 has 16 residues. The germline V gene has CDR1 SGHNT and CDR2 YYREEE (reference sequence). V lost 0 bases to trimming and J lost 4 bases; unmatched junction nucleotides: 6. The CDR3 reads CASSLEAGGSYNEQFF. DNA for the CDR3: TGTGCCAGCAGCTTGGAGGCGGGAGGATCTTACAATGAGCAGTTCTTC.

The chain has TRBV7-8 and TRBJ2-7; D unresolved. V dropped 1 base and J dropped 6 bases, with 4 bases sitting between them. Germline V gene lookup returns CDR1 SGHVS and CDR2 FQNEAQ. This CDR3 contains 11 residues. In DNA form, the CDR3 reads TGTGCCAGCAGCTTAGGACTCGAGCAGTACTTC. Its protein product is CASSLGLEQYF.

The chain carries TRBV19 and TRBJ2-5; 10 bases are a match to TRBD2. There are 15 residues in the CDR3. CDR1 is LNHDA and CDR2 is SQIVND in the germline V gene (reference sequence). V lost 1 base to trimming and J lost 3 bases; unmatched junction nucleotides: 2. The CDR3 is CASSIGTSGKETQYF. CDR3 nucleotide sequence: TGTGCCAGTAGTATAGGGACTAGCGGAAAAGAGACCCAGTACTTC.

The table lists this clone with a count of one. V and J are TRBV29-1 and TRBJ2-4, with 9 bases aligning to TRBD1. Germline V gene lookup returns CDR1 SQVTM and CDR2 ANQGSEA. V lost 6 bases to trimming and J lost 3 bases; unmatched junction nucleotides: 6. The CDR3 loop spans 14 amino acids. As DNA, the CDR3 is TGCAGCGTAACAGGGGGCGCGGGCAAAAACATTCAGTACTTC. This translates into CSVTGGAGKNIQYF.